The 22 T cell receptor beta chains in this list originate from one sample, sequenced in a study of cytomegalovirus exposure and HLA in healthy donors. Profiled with immunoSEQ multiplex PCR; TCRdb holds only in-frame clones, not every one. The table records hundreds of thousands of clones, more than 75% of them present only once. The specimen sequenced was PBMCs. The receptors were gathered from a man aged 18 to 35 in good health and CMV-seronegative.

This sequence joins TRBV7-6 and TRBJ2-1; TRBD2 might be the D (5 bases). V was cut by 1 base and J by 9 bases, with 19 bases left in between. The CDR3 contains 16 residues. Germline CDR1 is SGHVS and CDR2 is FNYEAQ. The CDR3 here is CASSLEVGREGREQFF. Written as DNA, the CDR3 is TGTGCCAGCAGCTTAGAAGTAGGTCGAGAGGGCCGTGAGCAGTTCTTC.

This chain connects TRBV7-9 to TRBJ2-3, with D perhaps matching TRBD2 (6 bases). This CDR3 is 15 amino acids long. The germline V gene encodes CDR1 SEHNR and CDR2 FQNEAQ (reference sequence). The germline V and J ends were trimmed by 5 bases and 2 bases, with 14 bases remaining between them. CDR3 DNA: TGTGCCAGCAGCGCCGTTACGGGACTCACAGATACGCAGTATTTT. It encodes CASSAVTGLTDTQYF.

V is TRBV7-2 and J is TRBJ2-6; maybe TRBD2 (6 bases). The CDR3 is made up of 15 amino acids. CDR1 is SGHTA, CDR2 FQGNSA, per germline. The V gene lost 5 bases and the J gene lost 4 bases, with 12 bases spanning the gap. The CDR3 nucleotides read TGTGCCAGCAGCCGGGAGTCGTCAGGGGCCAACGTCCTGACTTTC. It is translated as CASSRESSGANVLTF.

The V call is TRBV7-2, the J call TRBJ1-1, with a possible D match to TRBD1 (5 bases). Trimming took 5 bases from V and 12 from J, leaving 13 bases between them. There are 11 residues in the CDR3. CDR1 SGHTA and CDR2 FQGNSA come from the germline V gene. In nucleotides, the CDR3 is TGTGCCAGCAGCCCACAGGTGGTATCTTTCTTT. This sequence encodes CASSPQVVSFF. The full variable domain, its missing parts supplied by reference TRBV7-2 and TRBJ1-1, is GAGVSQSPSNKVTEKGKDVELRCDPISGHTALYWYRQSLGQGLEFLIYFQGNSAPDKSGLPSDRFSAERTGGSVSTLTIQRTQQEDSAVYLCASSPQVVSFFGQGTRLTVV.

This chain links TRBV27 with TRBJ2-1, with 7 bases identical to TRBD1. The junction had 10 bases not matched to a gene; V was cut back by 5 bases and J by 12 bases. There are 13 residues in the CDR3. Germline loops: CDR1 MNHEY, CDR2 SMNVEV (reference sequence). CDR3 coding DNA: TGTGCCAGCAGTACCCGACAGGGTTTAGGGCAGTTCTTC. Its protein product is CASSTRQGLGQFF.

V gene TRBV6-5 combines with J gene TRBJ2-3, with TRBD2 matching 7 bases. The CDR3 length is 15 residues. After removal of 4 bases from V and 11 bases from J, the junction contained 15 bases not matched to a gene. Germline V CDR1 and CDR2: MNHEY, SVGAGI. The CDR3 here is CASSSILRENGGQYF. In nucleotides, the CDR3 is TGTGCCAGCAGTTCCATATTGCGGGAGAACGGGGGGCAGTATTTT.

The chain couples TRBV10-1 to TRBJ1-5; the D is unclear. In germline, CDR1 is WNHNN, CDR2 SYGVQD (reference sequence). Trimming stripped 6 bases from V and 13 bases from J, with 16 bases between. This CDR3 contains 12 residues. The CDR3 protein is CASSTAGGYQHF. CDR3 nucleotides: TGCGCCAGCAGCACTGCGGGAGGGTATCAGCATTTT.

This clone was detected a few times. This chain uses TRBV28 with TRBJ1-1, with D tentatively TRBD1 (5 bases). Trimming took 6 bases from V and 3 from J, leaving 11 bases between them. Germline lookup yields CDR1 MDHEN and CDR2 SYDVKM. The CDR3 is 13 residues long. CDR3 loop: CASRFGGYTEAFF. The CDR3 coding sequence is TGTGCCAGCAGATTCGGGGGGTACACTGAAGCTTTCTTT.

The V call is TRBV6-1, the J call TRBJ1-3; 8 nucleotides line up with TRBD1. J gave up 0 bases and V 7 bases, and 5 bases lay outside the gene matches. Germline CDR1 MNHNS, CDR2 SASEGT. The CDR3 is 15 residues long. CDR3 bases: TGTGCCAGCACCCAAACAGGGGGCTCTGGAAACACCATATATTTT. Its translation: CASTQTGGSGNTIYF.

The chain combines TRBV6-5 with TRBJ1-1; the match to TRBD1 covers 8 bases. This CDR3 contains 13 residues. Unmatched junction bases numbered 5, after V lost 4 bases and J lost 7 bases. Germline V gives CDR1 MNHEY, CDR2 SVGAGI. The CDR3, as DNA: TGTGCCAGCAGTTCGCGACAGGGGCGTGAAGCTTTCTTT. Translated: CASSSRQGREAFF.

This sequence joins TRBV4-3 and TRBJ2-3; 8 bases align to TRBD1. Germline V gene data show CDR1 as LGHNA and CDR2 as YSLEER. The V gene end was trimmed by 3 bases and the J gene end by 1 base; junction bases not matched to a gene: 3. This CDR3 is built from 15 residues. The CDR3 nucleotides are TGCGCCAGCAGCCAGCGGGGACAGGGCACAGATACGCAGTATTTT. It is translated as CASSQRGQGTDTQYF.

The rearrangement links TRBV28 to TRBJ2-7; 7 bases agree with TRBD2. CDR1 is MDHEN, CDR2 SYDVKM, per germline. Trimming at V came to 2 bases and at J to 1 base, leaving 8 bases not matched to a gene. CDR3 length: 16 amino acids. This CDR3 reads CASSLRGRVESYEQYF. CDR3 in DNA: TGTGCCAGCAGTTTAAGAGGGAGGGTCGAGTCCTACGAGCAGTACTTC.

The chain is built from TRBV4-3 and TRBJ1-3; TRBD1 aligns across 9 bases. CDR3 size: 15 residues. CDR1 and CDR2 from the germline V gene are LGHNA and YSLEER. J gave up 7 bases and V 0 bases, and 4 bases lay outside the gene matches. CDR3 residues: CASSQDRTGGNTIYF. CDR3 coding DNA: TGCGCCAGCAGCCAAGATCGCACAGGGGGCAACACCATATATTTT.

The chain employs TRBV5-1 and TRBJ2-5; 8 bases match TRBD1. Looked up from germline, CDR1 is SGHRS and CDR2 is YFSETQ. The V gene end was trimmed by 4 bases and the J gene end by 2 bases; junction bases not matched to a gene: 7. The CDR3 is made up of 15 amino acids. The CDR3: CASSPQGQEQETQYF. The DNA of the CDR3 is TGCGCCAGCAGCCCACAGGGACAGGAACAAGAGACCCAGTACTTC.

This chain links TRBV27 with TRBJ2-7, with 10 bases identical to TRBD1. From germline, CDR1 is MNHEY and CDR2 SMNVEV (reference sequence). The CDR3 is 14 amino acids. V gave up 6 bases and J gave up 2 bases; unmatched junction bases: 4. The CDR3 DNA reads as TGTGCCAGCAGATGGACAGGGGGGACCTACGAGCAGTACTTC. This gives the protein CASRWTGGTYEQYF.

The rearrangement joins TRBV10-3 to TRBJ2-2; 9 nucleotides line up with TRBD1. Trimming at V came to 5 bases and at J to 3 bases, leaving 1 base not matched to a gene. The CDR3 covers 14 residues. CDR1 ENHRY and CDR2 SYGVKD come from the germline V gene. Written as DNA, the CDR3 is TGTGCCATCAGTAGGGACAGGGACACCGGGGAGCTGTTTTTT. Translation gives CAISRDRDTGELFF.

The V gene is TRBV5-1, the J gene TRBJ2-5, with 11 bases identical to TRBD2. The CDR3 is 16 residues long. The J segment lost 1 base and the V segment lost 4 bases, leaving 6 bases of the junction unmatched. Germline V gene lookup returns CDR1 SGHRS and CDR2 YFSETQ. CDR3 amino acids: CASSRQLAGGQETQYF. The CDR3 coding sequence is TGCGCCAGCAGCCGCCAGCTAGCGGGGGGCCAAGAGACCCAGTACTTC.

The rearrangement uses TRBV7-9 and TRBJ2-7; 13 bases align to TRBD2. Germline-derived CDR1 and CDR2 are SEHNR and FQNEAQ (reference sequence). The CDR3 has 18 amino acids. Unmatched junction bases numbered 11, after V lost 5 bases and J lost 1 base. CDR3: CASSPGLAGVRRSYEQYF. CDR3 nucleotides: TGTGCCAGCAGCCCCGGACTAGCGGGAGTCCGTAGGTCCTACGAGCAGTACTTC.

J is TRBJ2-5 and V is TRBV2; perhaps TRBD2 as D (5 bases). The CDR3 contains 14 residues. Germline values: CDR1 SNHLY, CDR2 FYNNEI. V was cut by 7 bases and J by 2 bases, with 14 bases left in between. CDR3 DNA: TGTGCCAGCAAGGAGGTTGGTTCTCAAGAGACCCAGTACTTC. This encodes CASKEVGSQETQYF.

The chain employs TRBV25-1 and TRBJ2-5; maybe TRBD1 (5 bases). CDR1 MGHDK and CDR2 SYGVNS come from the germline V gene. Trimming took 6 bases from V and 3 from J, leaving 5 bases between them. CDR3 length: 11 residues. CDR3 DNA: TGTGCCAGCAGCAGGGAAGAGACCCAGTACTTC. Encoded protein: CASSREETQYF.

The chain couples TRBV9 to TRBJ2-5; 11 positions match TRBD2. Trimming cost V 4 bases and J 1 base; bases outside gene matches: 6. From germline, CDR1 is SGDLS and CDR2 YYNGEE. CDR3 size: 16 residues. The chain's CDR3 is CASSLGTSGRQETQYF. For the CDR3, the DNA is TGTGCCAGCAGCCTAGGGACTAGCGGCCGCCAAGAGACCCAGTACTTC.

This clone was observed once. The CDR3 bases are TGCGCCAGCAGCTTGGAGCCTAGCGGGAGGTCTGAGTTCTTC. Amino acids: CASSLEPSGRSEFF. The chain links TRBV5-1 to TRBJ2-1, with 11 bases fitting TRBD2. Germline CDR1 SGHRS, CDR2 YFSETQ. The CDR3 totals 14 residues. V lost 0 bases and J lost 14; bases outside the gene matches: 7. Using reference TRBV5-1 and TRBJ2-1 for the parts outside the CDR3, the full variable domain is KAGVTQTPRYLIKTRGQQVTLSCSPISGHRSVSWYQQTPGQGLQFLFEYFSETQRNKGNFPGRFSGRQFSNSRSEMNVSTLELGDSALYLCASSLEPSGRSEFFGPGTRLTVL.